The rows below give T cell receptor beta chains drawn from one sample of a study of shared clonotypes between healthy human individuals. Clones were read by immunoSEQ multiplex PCR, and TCRdb kept only the in-frame ones, dropping some. The repertoire includes some 2.1 million clones, 90% to 95% of them detected once, and less than 2% sits in the top ten. Sequenced sample: naive CD8+ T cells from PBMCs. Receptor source: a man aged 18-30 years in good health. Some clones in this sample may be carry-over from other donors' samples. Each CDR3 is given with its conserved first and last residue. A D gene is named only where the DNA matches it firmly. Only some rows state a clone size, as once, few, many or a class for expanded clones.

TRBV6-6	.	TRBJ2-1	.	CASSWSGLNEQFF	TGTGCCAGCAGTTGGTCAGGGCTCAATGAGCAGTTCTTC
TRBV6-5	.	TRBJ2-1	TRBD1	CASQITGGNEQFF	TGTGCCAGCCAGATCACAGGGGGCAATGAGCAGTTCTTC
TRBV4-3	.	TRBJ2-1	.	CASSQDGGLYNEQFF	TGCGCCAGCAGCCAAGACGGGGGGCTGTACAATGAGCAGTTCTTC
TRBV29-1	.	TRBJ1-1	TRBD1	CSVEEDARGDLCF	TGCAGCGTTGAAGAGGATGCCAGGGGGGATCTTTGCTTT
TRBV7-9	.	TRBJ2-1	.	CASSLPGPKGNEQFF	TGTGCCAGCAGCTTGCCGGGACCCAAGGGAAATGAGCAGTTCTTC
TRBV5-1	.	TRBJ2-7	TRBD2	CASSLGLASSYEQYF	TGCGCCAGCAGCCTGGGACTAGCGAGCTCCTACGAGCAGTACTTC
TRBV9	.	TRBJ2-7	.	CASSVPGGTFAYEQYF	TGTGCCAGCAGCGTACCCGGCGGGACTTTCGCCTACGAGCAGTACTTC
TRBV27	.	TRBJ2-3	TRBD2	CASSYLAGVVDTQYF	TGTGCCAGCAGTTATCTAGCGGGAGTCGTAGATACGCAGTATTTT
TRBV29-1	.	TRBJ2-3	.	CSVVAGPDTQYF	TGCAGCGTGGTAGCTGGGCCAGATACGCAGTATTTT
TRBV9	.	TRBJ2-5	TRBD1	CASSVATGATGETQYF	TGTGCCAGCAGCGTAGCGACAGGGGCCACGGGAGAGACCCAGTACTTC
TRBV2	once	TRBJ2-4	.	CASRQPRAETLAKNIQYF	TGTGCCAGCAGACAACCTAGGGCGGAAACCTTAGCCAAAAACATTCAGTACTTC
TRBV10-3	.	TRBJ1-4	.	CAISEGPGTNEKLFF	TGTGCCATCAGTGAGGGGCCCGGAACTAATGAAAAACTGTTTTTT
TRBV27	.	TRBJ2-1	.	CASSFLGPESEQFF	TGTGCCAGCAGTTTTCTGGGACCTGAGAGTGAGCAGTTCTTC
TRBV12-5	.	TRBJ2-7	TRBD2	CASGLVRMGLAGGPREQYF	TGTGCTAGTGGTTTGGTAAGGATGGGACTAGCGGGAGGGCCGCGCGAGCAGTACTTC